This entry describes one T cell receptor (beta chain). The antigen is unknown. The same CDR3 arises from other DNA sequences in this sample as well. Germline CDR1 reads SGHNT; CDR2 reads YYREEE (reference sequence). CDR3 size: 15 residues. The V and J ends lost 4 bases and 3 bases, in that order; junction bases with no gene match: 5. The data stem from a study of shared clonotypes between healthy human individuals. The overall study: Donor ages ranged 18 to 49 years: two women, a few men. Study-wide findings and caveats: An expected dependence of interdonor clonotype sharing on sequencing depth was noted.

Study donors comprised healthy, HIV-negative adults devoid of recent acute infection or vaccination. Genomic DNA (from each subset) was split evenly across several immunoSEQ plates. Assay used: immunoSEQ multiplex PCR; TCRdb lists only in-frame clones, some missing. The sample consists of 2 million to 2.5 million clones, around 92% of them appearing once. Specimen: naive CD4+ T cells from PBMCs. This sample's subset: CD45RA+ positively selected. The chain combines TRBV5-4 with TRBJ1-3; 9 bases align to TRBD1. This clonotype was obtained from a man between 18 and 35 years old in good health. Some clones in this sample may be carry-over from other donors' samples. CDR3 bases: TGTGCCAGCAGCCCGGGACAGGGAGGTGGAAACACCATATATTTT. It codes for CASSPGQGGGNTIYF.